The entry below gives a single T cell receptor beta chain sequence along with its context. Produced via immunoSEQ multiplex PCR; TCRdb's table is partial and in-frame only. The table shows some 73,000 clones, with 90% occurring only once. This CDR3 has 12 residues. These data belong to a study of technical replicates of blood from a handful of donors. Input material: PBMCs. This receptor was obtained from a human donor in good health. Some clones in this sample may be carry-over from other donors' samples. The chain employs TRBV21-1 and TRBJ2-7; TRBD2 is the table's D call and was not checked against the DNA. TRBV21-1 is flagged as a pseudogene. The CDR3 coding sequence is TGTGCCAGCACCGGACGGGACTACGAGCAGTACTTC. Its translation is CASTGRDYEQYF.